Below are 26 T cell receptor beta chains sequenced from a single sample in a study of cytomegalovirus exposure and HLA in healthy donors. A multiplex PCR was run with 60 Vbeta primers and 13 Jbeta primers. The repertoire was sequenced with immunoSEQ multiplex PCR; TCRdb's copy has only in-frame clones and lacks some. The sample holds more than 90,000 clones, about three quarters seen once. Sequencing used PBMCs. The receptors come from a human donor in good health.

This clone appeared once. The chain recombines TRBV6-1 with TRBJ1-2, with D tentatively TRBD1 (6 bases). This CDR3 has 13 amino acids. V lost 10 bases and J lost 4, with 16 bases in between. Looked up from germline, CDR1 is MNHNS and CDR2 is SASEGT. For the CDR3, the DNA is TGTGCCACCTCATGGACAGAAATCTATGGCTACACCTTC. Translation: CATSWTEIYGYTF.

The chain recombines TRBV7-8 with TRBJ2-7; 10 nucleotides match TRBD2. CDR1 SGHVS and CDR2 FQNEAQ come from the germline V gene. CDR3 size: 16 residues. Trimming took 3 bases from V and 5 from J; bases not matched to a gene: 10. The CDR3 region has the DNA TGTGCCAGCAGCTTTTCCGGACTAGCGGATCCCAACGAGCAGTACTTC. Translating it yields CASSFSGLADPNEQYF.

This chain joins TRBV5-1 and TRBJ1-4; 7 bases are shared with TRBD1. The CDR3 sequence is 16 residues long. Germline V lookup: CDR1 SGHRS, CDR2 YFSETQ. V shed 0 bases, J shed 3 bases, and the junction held 5 bases outside the gene matches. CDR3 sequence (DNA): TGCGCCAGCAGCTTGGGACAGGGACCGGCTAATGAAAAACTGTTTTTT. It yields the protein CASSLGQGPANEKLFF.

J is TRBJ2-1 and V is TRBV9, with TRBD2 matching over 9 bases. V lost 0 bases to trimming and J lost 8 bases; unmatched junction nucleotides: 12. The CDR3 sequence is 17 residues long. Germline-derived CDR1 and CDR2 are SGDLS and YYNGEE. CDR3 nucleotide sequence: TGTGCCAGCAGCGTAGTAGGGCTAGCGGGGAATTTGGATGAGCAGTTCTTC. Translated, it gives CASSVVGLAGNLDEQFF.

This chain joins TRBV5-1 and TRBJ2-3; 14 nucleotides align to TRBD2. Germline lookup yields CDR1 SGHRS and CDR2 YFSETQ. There are 17 residues in the CDR3. Germline trimming cut 3 bases from V and 0 bases from J; bases unmatched to any gene: 3. The CDR3 nucleotides read TGCGCCAGCAGCTACGGACTAGCGGGAGGAAGCACAGATACGCAGTATTTT. Translated: CASSYGLAGGSTDTQYF.

The gene calls are TRBV4-3 and TRBJ2-7, with a possible D match to TRBD1 (5 bases). The V end lost 0 bases, the J end lost 5 bases, and 14 bases lay between the germline ends. CDR1 is LGHNA, CDR2 YSLEER, per germline. This CDR3 contains 15 residues. The chain's CDR3 is CASSQDIGGHDEQYF. For the CDR3, the DNA is TGCGCCAGCAGCCAAGATATTGGCGGACATGACGAGCAGTACTTC.

The gene calls are TRBV2 and TRBJ1-6; 7 bases fit TRBD1. In germline, CDR1 is SNHLY, CDR2 FYNNEI. V was pared by 2 bases and J by 8 bases, with 9 bases of the junction left unmatched. This CDR3 contains 16 residues. In DNA form, the CDR3 reads TGTGCCAGCAGTGAACTCCGACAGGGATATCATTCACCCCTCCACTTT. It translates to CASSELRQGYHSPLHF.

V usage is TRBV30 and J usage is TRBJ2-5, with D perhaps TRBD2 (8 bases). CDR1 and CDR2 from the germline V gene are GTSNPN and SVGIG (reference sequence). The CDR3 loop spans 16 amino acids. Trimming pared 2 bases from V and 0 bases from J, leaving 16 bases between. The CDR3 region is CAWSKGASGYQETQYF. CDR3 bases: TGTGCCTGGAGTAAGGGGGCTAGCGGGTACCAAGAGACCCAGTACTTC. Variable domain in full (rest from reference TRBV30 and TRBJ2-5): SQTIHQWPATLVQPVGSPLSLECTVEGTSNPNLYWYRQAAGRGLQLLFYSVGIGQISSEVPQNLSASRPQDRQFILSSKKLLLSDSGFYLCAWSKGASGYQETQYFGPGTRLLVL.

The V gene is TRBV19, the J gene TRBJ2-2; TRBD2 aligns across 9 bases. The V gene's germline CDR1 is LNHDA and CDR2 SQIVND (reference sequence). This CDR3 is 15 amino acids long. With 3 bases clipped from V and 7 bases from J, the junction kept 6 bases outside the gene matches. The CDR3 is CASSMERGVFGELFF. CDR3 DNA sequence: TGTGCCAGTAGTATGGAGCGGGGGGTCTTCGGGGAGCTGTTTTTT.

The chain has TRBV19 and TRBJ1-5; D ambiguous. The germline CDR1 and CDR2 sequences are LNHDA and SQIVND (reference sequence). The CDR3 extends over 16 amino acids. V was trimmed by 4 bases and J by 3 bases, leaving 16 bases between them. The CDR3 here is CASSKLTDGNNQPQHF. In DNA form, the CDR3 reads TGTGCCAGTAGTAAACTTACGGACGGGAACAATCAGCCCCAGCATTTT.

V gene TRBV7-6 combines with J gene TRBJ2-7; 9 nucleotides line up with TRBD1. Germline CDR1 SGHVS, CDR2 FNYEAQ. The CDR3 is 15 amino acids. J gave up 1 base and V 5 bases, and 6 bases lay outside the gene matches. In DNA form, the CDR3 reads TGTGCCAGCAGCGTCCGGGACAGGGAATCCTACGAGCAGTACTTC. Protein sequence: CASSVRDRESYEQYF.

Only one count was recorded for this clone. This sequence joins TRBV19 and TRBJ1-1; no reliable D call. CDR3 size: 14 residues. Germline CDR1 is LNHDA and CDR2 is SQIVND (reference sequence). Trimming pared 4 bases from V and 1 base from J, leaving 10 bases between. Written as DNA, the CDR3 is TGTGCCAGTAGTAGAAAAGAGCAGAACACTGAAGCTTTCTTT. It encodes CASSRKEQNTEAFF. Together with reference TRBV19 and TRBJ1-1, the CDR3 gives the full variable domain: DGGITQSPKYLFRKEGQNVTLSCEQNLNHDAMYWYRQDPGQGLRLIYYSQIVNDFQKGDIAEGYSVSREKKESFPLTVTSAQKNPTAFYLCASSRKEQNTEAFFGQGTRLTVV.

The rearrangement links TRBV7-2 to TRBJ2-7; 9 nucleotides match TRBD2. The CDR3 loop spans 16 amino acids. Trimming at V came to 0 bases and at J to 4 bases, leaving 7 bases not matched to a gene. Germline loops: CDR1 SGHTA, CDR2 FQGNSA. CDR3 sequence reads: CASSLAFPSGKYEQYF. The CDR3 DNA reads TGTGCCAGCAGCTTAGCCTTCCCTAGCGGGAAGTACGAGCAGTACTTC.

This sequence joins TRBV30 and TRBJ2-5, with D possibly matching TRBD1 (7 bases). The J call may be mistaken, given a closer DNA end match to TRBJ2-7. The CDR3 spans 12 residues. Germline CDR1 GTSNPN, CDR2 SVGIG (reference sequence). The CDR3 sequence is CAWMPGGHEQYF. The CDR3 coding sequence is TGTGCCTGGATGCCAGGGGGGCACGAGCAGTACTTC.

The chain employs TRBV10-1 and TRBJ2-7, with a weak D call TRBD1 (5 bases). V lost 4 bases, J lost 2 bases, and 12 bases lay in between. Germline CDR1 WNHNN, CDR2 SYGVQD (reference sequence). The CDR3 consists of 14 residues. CDR3 sequence (DNA): TGCGCCAGCAGTGGTAACAAGGACACCTACGAGCAGTACTTC. Translated, it gives CASSGNKDTYEQYF.

On this clone: This same CDR3 is encoded by further DNA sequences in the sample. The V and J genes are TRBV19 and TRBJ1-5; no clear D gene. This CDR3 region has 12 residues. V lost 2 bases, J lost 6 bases, and 5 bases lay in between. The germline CDR1 and CDR2 sequences are LNHDA and SQIVND (reference sequence). The DNA for the CDR3 is TGTGCCAGTAGTATACTGAGTCAGCCCCAGCATTTT. Protein sequence: CASSILSQPQHF.

This chain connects TRBV7-6 to TRBJ2-3; 10 positions agree with TRBD2. Germline lookup yields CDR1 SGHVS and CDR2 FNYEAQ. The CDR3 extends over 16 amino acids. With 2 bases clipped from V and 4 bases from J, the junction kept 6 bases outside the gene matches. Here the CDR3 reads CASSLNSGGRSDTQYF. The DNA of the CDR3 is TGTGCCAGCAGCTTAAATAGCGGGGGGAGGTCAGATACGCAGTATTTT. The full variable domain, its missing parts supplied by reference TRBV7-6 and TRBJ2-3, is GAGVSQSPRYKVTKRGQDVALRCDPISGHVSLYWYRQALGQGPEFLTYFNYEAQQDKSGLPNDRFSAERPEGSISTLTIQRTEQRDSAMYRCASSLNSGGRSDTQYFGPGTRLTVL.

J is TRBJ2-4 and V is TRBV7-2; D might be TRBD1 (6 bases). Trimming stripped 5 bases from V and 0 bases from J, with 17 bases between. This CDR3 region has 17 residues. From germline, CDR1 is SGHTA and CDR2 FQGNSA. The CDR3 DNA reads as TGTGCCAGCAGCGCCCGACAGGCCCCTATAGCCAAAAACATTCAGTACTTC. Amino acid sequence: CASSARQAPIAKNIQYF.

The CDR3 DNA sequence: TGTGCCAGCAGACAAGCGGGTCTAAGCTCCTACGAGCAGTACTTC. Its translation: CASRQAGLSSYEQYF. The V call is TRBV6-5, the J call TRBJ2-7; possible D gene TRBD2, 6 bases. The CDR3 consists of 15 residues. The V end lost 6 bases, the J end lost 0 bases, and 15 bases lay between the germline ends. CDR1 is MNHEY and CDR2 is SVGAGI in the germline V gene.

Only one count was recorded for this clone. The genes are TRBV5-4 and TRBJ2-5, with a weak D call TRBD1 (6 bases). The CDR3 is made up of 14 amino acids. With 2 bases removed from V and 5 bases from J, the gap between germline ends came to 13 bases. Germline CDR1 SGHNT, CDR2 YYREEE (reference sequence). CDR3 region: CASSFRNREETQYF. The CDR3, as DNA: TGTGCCAGCAGCTTTCGGAACAGGGAGGAGACCCAGTACTTC.

The chain carries TRBV7-2 and TRBJ2-5; D gene unclear. This CDR3 has 12 residues. The V and J ends lost 4 bases and 5 bases respectively, with 8 bases between them. Germline V gives CDR1 SGHTA, CDR2 FQGNSA. The CDR3 sequence: CASSSEPETQYF. The CDR3 nucleotides read TGTGCCAGCAGCTCCGAGCCGGAGACCCAGTACTTC.

The V and J genes are TRBV5-4 and TRBJ1-4, with TRBD1 identical over 7 bases. The germline V gene has CDR1 SGHNT and CDR2 YYREEE (reference sequence). V shed 4 bases, J shed 5 bases, and the junction held 8 bases outside the gene matches. CDR3 length: 15 amino acids. The CDR3 here is CASSLRTGQNEKLFF. The CDR3 DNA follows: TGTGCCAGCAGCCTACGGACAGGACAGAATGAAAAACTGTTTTTT.

The rearrangement links TRBV4-3 to TRBJ2-1; 10 positions match TRBD2. The V and J ends lost 0 bases and 7 bases, in that order; junction bases with no gene match: 6. This CDR3 comprises 16 residues. Germline V lookup: CDR1 LGHNA, CDR2 YSLEER. This CDR3 reads CASSQEASGRGNEQFF. The CDR3 nucleotides read TGCGCCAGCAGCCAAGAGGCTAGCGGGAGAGGGAATGAGCAGTTCTTC.

This clone was observed once. The chain employs TRBV6-1 and TRBJ1-2, with TRBD1 matching 8 bases. The CDR3 spans 14 residues. V was pared by 5 bases and J by 3 bases, with 5 bases of the junction left unmatched. Looked up from germline, CDR1 is MNHNS and CDR2 is SASEGT. CDR3 sequence (DNA): TGTGCCAGCAGTCCCCAGGGGGCCGACTATGGCTACACCTTC. Its protein is CASSPQGADYGYTF.

The chain carries TRBV7-9 and TRBJ2-7, with TRBD2 identical over 12 bases. V shed 3 bases, J shed 3 bases, and the junction held 9 bases outside the gene matches. The germline V gene has CDR1 SEHNR and CDR2 FQNEAQ (reference sequence). This CDR3 contains 17 residues. CDR3 coding DNA: TGTGCCAGCAGCTTCCTAGCGGGGGGGGCCCTCAACTACGAGCAGTACTTC. Its protein is CASSFLAGGALNYEQYF.

The J gene is TRBJ2-7, the V gene TRBV7-2; TRBD2 aligns across 7 bases. Trimming at V came to 1 base and at J to 3 bases, leaving 6 bases not matched to a gene. The germline V gene has CDR1 SGHTA and CDR2 FQGNSA. The CDR3 is 15 amino acids. Here the CDR3 reads CASSLVSGTHYEQYF. The CDR3 coding sequence is TGTGCCAGCAGCTTAGTAAGCGGGACCCACTACGAGCAGTACTTC.